The TCR beta chain under discussion was sequenced for a study of persistence of HIV-infected CD4 T cells. Study-wide results and caveats: Degenerate expanded CDR3beta sequences were enriched among CMV- and Gag-responding cells.

The immunoSEQ assay was version 4, run in survey mode. TCRdb keeps only in-frame clones here, not all; method: immunoSEQ multiplex PCR. The sample holds about 30,000 clones, 82% seen once. Per the germline V gene, CDR1 is MNHEY and CDR2 is SVGAGI. V dropped 7 bases and J dropped 6 bases, with 20 bases sitting between them. The CDR3 length is 15 residues. With regard to this clone: Its antigen is not known.

Cells were stimulated with CMV-infected fibroblast lysates at approximately 10 ug/mL. CD40L-negative CD69-negative CD45RO-high memory CD4+ T cells were sorted as populations depleted of antigen-responding cells. This chain connects TRBV6-5 to TRBJ2-3; TRBD2 is a possible D gene (6 bases). Sequenced here: CD4+ T cells sorted from PBMCs after approximately 18-hour stimulation, sampled from a patient who received antiretroviral therapy. This TCR derives from an adult man with HIV who was CMV-seropositive. The CDR3 spells CASTRRDPYRDTQYF. CDR3 DNA sequence: TGTGCCAGCACCCGGAGGGACCCCTATCGGGATACGCAGTATTTT.